This T cell receptor beta chain comes out of a study of cytomegalovirus exposure and HLA in healthy donors. Overall study context: It was reported in a later analysis that the same platform had been used for the 110 or so validation repertoires as for the roughly 670 first-cohort repertoires.

The assay was immunoSEQ multiplex PCR, and TCRdb's table has in-frame clones only and misses some. Seen here are more than 85,000 clones, approximately 90% observed once, and the top ten hold roughly 4%. V lost 0 bases and J lost 10, with 11 bases in between. The CDR3 is made up of 14 amino acids. CDR1 is SGHRS, CDR2 YFSETQ, per germline. Notes on this clone: Its antigen remains unidentified.

Findings and caveats of the study: Most TCR sequences showed up rarely, but some public TCRs showed up in many donors. Later, an analysis found that TCR clusters from the first cohort tended to co-occur in the roughly 120 validation repertoires. Cytomegalovirus association was assigned to around 150 TCR beta chains.

The material sequenced was PBMCs. The receptor was isolated from a woman aged 18 to 35 in good health and CMV-seropositive. This chain uses TRBV5-1 with TRBJ1-6; D not resolved. This CDR3 is CASSLGQVNSPLHF. CDR3 bases: TGCGCCAGCAGCTTGGGGCAGGTTAACTCACCCCTCCACTTT.